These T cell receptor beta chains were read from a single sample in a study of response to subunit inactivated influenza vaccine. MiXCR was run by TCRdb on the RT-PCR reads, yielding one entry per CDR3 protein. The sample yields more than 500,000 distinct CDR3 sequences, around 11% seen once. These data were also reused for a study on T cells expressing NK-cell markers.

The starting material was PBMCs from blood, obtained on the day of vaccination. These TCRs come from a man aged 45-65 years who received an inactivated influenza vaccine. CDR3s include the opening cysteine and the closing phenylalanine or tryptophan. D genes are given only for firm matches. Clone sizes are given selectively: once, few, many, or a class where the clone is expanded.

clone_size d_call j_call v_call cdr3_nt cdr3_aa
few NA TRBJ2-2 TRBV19 TGTGCCAGTAGTATAATTTTCCGGCAGAACACCGGGGAGCTGTTTTTT CASSIIFRQNTGELFF
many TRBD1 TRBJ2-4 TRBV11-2 TGTGCCAGCAGCTTACGGGGGACAGGTACTATGGCCAAAAACATTCAGTACTTC CASSLRGTGTMAKNIQYF
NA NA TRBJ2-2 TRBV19 TGTGCCAGTAGTTTTCAACGGTCGAACACCGGGGAGCTGTTTTTT CASSFQRSNTGELFF
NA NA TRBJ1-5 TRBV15 TGTGCCACCAGCAGAGATGGTTCCTTCGCAATGTCGCCCCAGCATTTT CATSRDGSFAMSPQHF
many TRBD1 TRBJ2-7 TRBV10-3 TGTGCCACTTGGGACAGGGCTGCCGGTTCCTCCTACGAGCAGTACTTC CATWDRAAGSSYEQYF
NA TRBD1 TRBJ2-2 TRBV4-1 TGCGCCAGCAGCCAAGAGACAGGGGTCCTCAGGACCGGGGAGCTGTTTTTT CASSQETGVLRTGELFF
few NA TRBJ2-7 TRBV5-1 TGCGCCAGCAGCCAACAGATCAACAGACAGTCGAAGGACTACGAGCAGTACTTC CASSQQINRQSKDYEQYF
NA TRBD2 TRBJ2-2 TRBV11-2 TGTGCCAGCAGCTTGTCCCCTAGCGGGGGTCGGGTGGCCGGGGAGCTGTTTTTT CASSLSPSGGRVAGELFF
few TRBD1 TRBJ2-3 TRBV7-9 TGTGCCAGCAGCTCGCCCGGGACAGCCACAGATACGCAGTATTTT CASSSPGTATDTQYF
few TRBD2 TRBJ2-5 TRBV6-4 TGTGCCAGCAGTGAGACTAGCGGGGGGTTCCAAGAGACCCAGTACTTC CASSETSGGFQETQYF